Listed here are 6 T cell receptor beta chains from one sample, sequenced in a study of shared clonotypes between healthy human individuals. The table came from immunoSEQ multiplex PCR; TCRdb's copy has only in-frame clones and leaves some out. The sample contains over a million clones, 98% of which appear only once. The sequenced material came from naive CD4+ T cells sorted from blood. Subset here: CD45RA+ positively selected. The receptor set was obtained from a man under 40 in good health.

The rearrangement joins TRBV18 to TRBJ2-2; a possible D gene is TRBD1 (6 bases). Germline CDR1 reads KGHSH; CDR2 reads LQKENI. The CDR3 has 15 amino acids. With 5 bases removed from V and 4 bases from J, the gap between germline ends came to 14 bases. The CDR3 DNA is TGTGCCAGCTCAGCGCAGGGGTTTAGCACCGGGGAGCTGTTTTTT. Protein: CASSAQGFSTGELFF.

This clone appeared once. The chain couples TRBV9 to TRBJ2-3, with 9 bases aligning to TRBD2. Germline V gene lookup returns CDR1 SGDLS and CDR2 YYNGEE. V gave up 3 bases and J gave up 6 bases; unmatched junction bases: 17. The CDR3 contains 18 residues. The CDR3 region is CASSAGTPGGRALDTQYF. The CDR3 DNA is TGTGCCAGCAGCGCAGGCACTCCGGGCGGGAGGGCCCTCGATACGCAGTATTTT.

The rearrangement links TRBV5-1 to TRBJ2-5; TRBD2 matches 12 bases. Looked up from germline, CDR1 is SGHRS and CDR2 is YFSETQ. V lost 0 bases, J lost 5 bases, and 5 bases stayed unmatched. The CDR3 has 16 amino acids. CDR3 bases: TGCGCCAGCAGCTTGGGAGGCCTAGCGGGAGGGGAGACCCAGTACTTC. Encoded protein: CASSLGGLAGGETQYF.

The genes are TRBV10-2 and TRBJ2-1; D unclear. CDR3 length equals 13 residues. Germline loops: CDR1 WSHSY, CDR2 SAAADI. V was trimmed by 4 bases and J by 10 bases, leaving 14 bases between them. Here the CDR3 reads CASSGGSHREQFF. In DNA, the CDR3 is TGCGCCAGCAGTGGTGGGTCCCATCGGGAGCAGTTCTTC.

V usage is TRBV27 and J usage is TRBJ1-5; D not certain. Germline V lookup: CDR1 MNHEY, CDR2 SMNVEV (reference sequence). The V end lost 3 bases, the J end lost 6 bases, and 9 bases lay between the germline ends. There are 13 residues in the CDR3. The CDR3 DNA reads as TGTGCCAGCAGTTTTCAGGAGGGTCAGCCCCAGCATTTT. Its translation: CASSFQEGQPQHF.

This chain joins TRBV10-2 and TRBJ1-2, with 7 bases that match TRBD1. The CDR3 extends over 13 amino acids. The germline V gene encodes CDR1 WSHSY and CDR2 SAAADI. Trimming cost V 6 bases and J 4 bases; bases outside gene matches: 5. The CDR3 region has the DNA TGCGCCAGCAGACATGACAGGGCCTATGGCTACACCTTC. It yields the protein CASRHDRAYGYTF.